The clone carrying this TCR beta chain has only a few counts. No antigen is known for it. V was pared by 4 bases and J by 3 bases, with 12 bases between. Germline CDR1 reads SNHLY; CDR2 reads FYNNEI. The CDR3 is made up of 14 amino acids. This entry comes from a study of beta chain features in type 1 diabetes. On the study more broadly: Similarity in age, gender and cell yields was seen between patients and healthy donors.

Study-wide findings and caveats: Because the template was cDNA, high-expressing cells might be over-represented. Resolution of whether HLA type affects TCRB rearrangement was not achieved here.

Using CD45RO/CCR7/CD25/CD127/CD95/CD27, CD4+ naive, central memory, regulatory and stem cell-like memory cells were sorted. Reverse transcribing all isolated RNA meant expressed TCRB transcripts were sequenced. The data were produced by immunoSEQ multiplex PCR, yet TCRdb's version contains in-frame clones alone and is incomplete. The sample lists approximately 250,000 clones; 11% to 15% were seen once. The receptor's source is a middle-aged woman in good health. The chain carries TRBV2 and TRBJ1-1, with D hard to call. Source material: naive CD4+ T cells from blood. CDR3 sequence: CASSVLAAYTEAFF. The CDR3 nucleotides are TGTGCCAGCAGTGTACTTGCGGCTTACACTGAAGCTTTCTTT.